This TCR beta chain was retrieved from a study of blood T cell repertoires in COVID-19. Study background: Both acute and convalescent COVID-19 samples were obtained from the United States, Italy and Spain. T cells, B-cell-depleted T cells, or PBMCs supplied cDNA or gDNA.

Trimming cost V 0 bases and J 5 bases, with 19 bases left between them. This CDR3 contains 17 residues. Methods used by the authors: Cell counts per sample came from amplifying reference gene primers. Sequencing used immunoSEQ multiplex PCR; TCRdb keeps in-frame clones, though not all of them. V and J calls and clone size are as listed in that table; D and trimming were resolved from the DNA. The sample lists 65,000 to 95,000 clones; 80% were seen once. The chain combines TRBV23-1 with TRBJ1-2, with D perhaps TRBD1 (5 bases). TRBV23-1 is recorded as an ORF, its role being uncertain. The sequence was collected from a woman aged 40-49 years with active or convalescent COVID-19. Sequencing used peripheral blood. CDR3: CASSQSRRGREVYGYTF. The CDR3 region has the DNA TGCGCCAGCAGTCAATCACGGCGTGGCAGGGAAGTATATGGCTACACCTTC.